One TCR beta chain is described in this entry. This CDR3 is built from 18 residues. V trimming: 5 bases; J trimming: 0 bases; junction bases outside the gene matches: 8. Germline values: CDR1 WNHNN, CDR2 SYGVQD (reference sequence). Using immunoSEQ multiplex PCR, the repertoire was profiled, and TCRdb retains in-frame clones only, with some absent. The sample lists approximately 150,000 clones; 88% were seen once. This specimen belongs to a study of blood T cell repertoires in COVID-19. The overall study: Acute and convalescent COVID-19 specimens originated in the United States, Italy and Spain.

The origin of this receptor is a woman between 50 and 59 years old with acute or convalescent COVID-19. The chain employs TRBV10-1 and TRBJ2-1, with TRBD2 matching 12 bases. Sequencing used peripheral blood. The CDR3 loop is CASSPLAGGRSSYNEQFF. CDR3 bases: TGCGCCAGCAGTCCACTAGCGGGAGGAAGAAGCTCCTACAATGAGCAGTTCTTC.